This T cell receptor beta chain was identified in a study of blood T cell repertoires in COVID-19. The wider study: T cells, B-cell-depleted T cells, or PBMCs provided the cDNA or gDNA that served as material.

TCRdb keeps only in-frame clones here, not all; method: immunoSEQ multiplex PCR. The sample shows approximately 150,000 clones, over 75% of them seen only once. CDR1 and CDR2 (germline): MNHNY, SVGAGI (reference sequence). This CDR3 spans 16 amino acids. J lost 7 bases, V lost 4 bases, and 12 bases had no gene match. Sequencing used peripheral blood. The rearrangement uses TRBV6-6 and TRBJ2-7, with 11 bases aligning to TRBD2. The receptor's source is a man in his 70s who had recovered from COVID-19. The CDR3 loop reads CASSSGIAGGPGEQYF. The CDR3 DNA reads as TGTGCCAGCAGTTCAGGGATAGCGGGAGGGCCGGGGGAGCAGTACTTC.